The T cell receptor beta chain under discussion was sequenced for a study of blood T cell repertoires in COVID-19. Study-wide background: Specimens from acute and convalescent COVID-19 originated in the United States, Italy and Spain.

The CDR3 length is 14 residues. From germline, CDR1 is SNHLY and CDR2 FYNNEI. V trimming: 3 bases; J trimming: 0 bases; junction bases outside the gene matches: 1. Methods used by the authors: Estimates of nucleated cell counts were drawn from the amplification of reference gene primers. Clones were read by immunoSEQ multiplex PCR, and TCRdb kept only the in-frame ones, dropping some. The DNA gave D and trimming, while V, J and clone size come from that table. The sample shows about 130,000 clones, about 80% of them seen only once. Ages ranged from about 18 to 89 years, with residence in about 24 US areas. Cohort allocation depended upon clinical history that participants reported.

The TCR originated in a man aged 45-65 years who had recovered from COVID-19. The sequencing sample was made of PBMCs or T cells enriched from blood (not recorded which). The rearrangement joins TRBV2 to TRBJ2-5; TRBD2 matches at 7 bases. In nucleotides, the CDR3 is TGTGCCAGCAGTGAGGGGAGGGACCAAGAGACCCAGTACTTC. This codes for CASSEGRDQETQYF.